This TCR beta chain was identified during a study of shared clonotypes between healthy human individuals. Study context: Three plates were used per donor for CD4 naive, three for CD4 memory, two for CD8 naive and one for CD8 memory.

Terminally differentiated effector memory CD45RA+ cells were excluded from the naive CD8 cells, which were CD45RO-negative and positively selected for CCR7. The study enrolled healthy HIV-negative adults without recent acute infections or vaccinations as donors. To note about this clone: Its antigen remains unknown. Compared with germline, one end of the junction differs, possibly owing to a read error.

Data came from immunoSEQ multiplex PCR; TCRdb stores just in-frame clones and leaves some out. The sample carries about 610,000 clones, around 96% recorded once. General observations from the study: Relative to clonotypes present in all four donors, those not shared had lower generation probabilities.

The TCR originated in a woman in her twenties or thirties in good health. Sequenced material: naive CD8+ T cells sorted from blood.

CDR3 in DNA: TGTGCCAGCAGCCTAGACAGGGCCTACGAGCAGTACTTC. Translation: CASSLDRAYEQYF. The chain carries TRBV11-3 and TRBJ2-7; TRBD1 aligns across 7 bases. Per the germline V gene, CDR1 is SGHNT and CDR2 is YENEEA. The CDR3 totals 13 residues.